The text below deals with one T cell receptor (beta chain). Its target is not known. TCRdb keeps only in-frame clones here, not all; method: immunoSEQ multiplex PCR. The sample consists of over 65,000 clones, about 72% of them appearing once. The data were taken from a study of T cell responses to AZD1222 COVID-19 vaccine. Looking at the study overall: Samples with a second dose at about 4 or about 12 weeks were pooled together.

Study-level points and caveats: Spike-specific TCR breadth and depth grew following two AZD1222 doses.

CDR1 and CDR2 (germline): MDHEN, SYDVKM. The germline V and J ends were trimmed by 6 bases and 10 bases, with 13 bases remaining between them. The CDR3 sequence is 12 residues long. This specimen was peripheral blood, taken on day 0 of AZD1222 vaccination. The chain joins TRBV28 to TRBJ2-1; a weak D match, TRBD2 (5 bases). This TCR was recovered from an adult in good health. In DNA, the CDR3 is TGTGCCAGCAGCCTAGCAACAAGGGAGCAGTTCTTC. Amino acid sequence: CASSLATREQFF.